This T cell receptor beta chain was sequenced for a study of blood T cell repertoires in COVID-19. Background on the study: Some COVID-19 samples were acute and others convalescent; all came from the United States, Italy and Spain. From T cells, B-cell-depleted T cells, or PBMCs came the material, which was cDNA or gDNA.

Authors' processing steps: Nucleated cell number was recorded as an estimate derived from reference gene primer amplification. Libraries were prepared by immunoSEQ multiplex PCR; TCRdb keeps only in-frame clonotypes and omits some of them. The DNA gave D and trimming, while V, J and clone size come from that table. Of over 200,000 clones listed, around 82% are singletons. Trimming cost V 5 bases and J 4 bases, with 15 bases left between them. Germline loops: CDR1 SGHTA, CDR2 FQGNSA. This CDR3 spans 14 amino acids. This clone was counted a few times. This clonotype was sampled from a woman between 40 and 50 years old with acute or convalescent COVID-19. The sequencing sample was made of peripheral blood. This chain connects TRBV7-2 to TRBJ2-7; D possibly corresponds to TRBD2 (6 bases). CDR3 sequence (DNA): TGTGCCAGCAGCCCTAACGCACGGGGGTACGAGCAGTACTTC. This sequence encodes CASSPNARGYEQYF.